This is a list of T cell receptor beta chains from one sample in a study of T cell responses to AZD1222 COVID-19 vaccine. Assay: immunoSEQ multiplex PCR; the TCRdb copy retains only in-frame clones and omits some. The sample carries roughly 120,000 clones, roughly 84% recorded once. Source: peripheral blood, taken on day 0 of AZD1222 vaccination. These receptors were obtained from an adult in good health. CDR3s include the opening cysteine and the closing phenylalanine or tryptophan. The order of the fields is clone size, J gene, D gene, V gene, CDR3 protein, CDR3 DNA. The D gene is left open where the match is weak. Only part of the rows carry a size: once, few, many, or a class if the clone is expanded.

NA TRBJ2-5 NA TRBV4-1 CASSQDAGQQETQYF TGCGCCAGCAGCCAAGATGCGGGACAACAAGAGACCCAGTACTTC
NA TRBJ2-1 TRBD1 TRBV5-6 CASSLVGQGDNEQFF TGTGCCAGCAGCTTGGTTGGACAGGGGGACAATGAGCAGTTCTTC
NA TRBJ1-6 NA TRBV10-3 CAISAGGKKSSYNSPLHF TGTGCCATCAGTGCGGGCGGCAAGAAGAGCTCCTATAATTCACCCCTCCACTTT
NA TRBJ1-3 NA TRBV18 CASSPSGGLNSGNTIYF TGTGCCAGCTCACCCTCTGGAGGACTGAACTCTGGAAACACCATATATTTT
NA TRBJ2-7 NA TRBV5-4 CASSLKGVGAIYEQYF TGTGCCAGCAGCTTGAAAGGCGTCGGAGCTATTTACGAGCAGTACTTC
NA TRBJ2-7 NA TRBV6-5 CASKNEQPSNEQYF TGTGCCAGCAAGAACGAACAGCCTTCTAACGAGCAGTACTTC
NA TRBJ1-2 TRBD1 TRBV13 CASSLALLGQGKRGGYTF TGTGCCAGCAGCTTAGCCCTCCTTGGACAGGGGAAAAGAGGTGGCTACACCTTC
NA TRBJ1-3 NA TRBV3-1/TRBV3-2 CASSRQSVSGNTIYF TGTGCCAGCAGTCGACAGTCTGTCTCTGGAAACACCATATATTTT
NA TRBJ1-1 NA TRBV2 CASSLGQLNTEAFF TGTGCCAGCAGTTTGGGACAATTGAACACTGAAGCTTTCTTT
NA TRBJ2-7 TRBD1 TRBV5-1 CASSLYRGDLRGEQYF TGCGCCAGCAGCTTGTACAGGGGGGACCTGCGGGGCGAGCAGTACTTC
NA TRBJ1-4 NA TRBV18 CASSPADEKLFF TGTGCCAGCTCACCCGCTGATGAAAAACTGTTTTTT
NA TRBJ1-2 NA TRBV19 CASSRGMGDGYTF TGTGCCAGTAGTAGGGGTATGGGTGACGGCTACACCTTC
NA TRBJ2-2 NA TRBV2 CASSESYGGQFGELFF TGTGCCAGCAGTGAGAGTTACGGGGGGCAGTTCGGGGAGCTGTTTTTT
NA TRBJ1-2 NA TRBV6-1 CASSEGYRGYGYTF TGTGCCAGCAGTGAAGGATATCGGGGCTATGGCTACACCTTC
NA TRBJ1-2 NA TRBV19 CASSIEQRLDGYTF TGTGCCAGTAGTATTGAACAGCGGCTGGATGGCTACACCTTC
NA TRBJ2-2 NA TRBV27 CASSNVGRGTGELFF TGTGCCAGCAGCAACGTCGGGCGAGGCACCGGGGAGCTGTTTTTT
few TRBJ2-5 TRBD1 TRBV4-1 CASSPPTGEETQYF TGCGCCAGCAGCCCCCCGACAGGGGAAGAGACCCAGTACTTC
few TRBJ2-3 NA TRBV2 CARGRGADTQYF TGTGCCAGGGGGCGAGGGGCAGATACGCAGTATTTT
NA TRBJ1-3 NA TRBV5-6 CASSFGRISGNTIYF TGTGCCAGCAGCTTCGGACGGATCTCTGGAAACACCATATATTTT
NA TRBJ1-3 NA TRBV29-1 CSVSQSFLAGNTIYF TGCAGCGTTAGCCAGAGTTTCCTCGCTGGAAACACCATATATTTT
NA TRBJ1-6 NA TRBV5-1 CASSPASGGQGSPLHF TGCGCCAGCAGCCCCGCTTCGGGGGGTCAAGGGTCACCCCTCCACTTT
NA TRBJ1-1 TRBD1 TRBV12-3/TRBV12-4 CASSFNTGTAF TGTGCCAGCAGTTTTAATACCGGGACAGCTTTT
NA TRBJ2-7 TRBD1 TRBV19 CASSIDSGGGLGEQYF TGTGCCAGTAGTATAGATTCAGGGGGCGGCCTTGGCGAGCAGTACTTC
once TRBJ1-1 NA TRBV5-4 CASSRDNTNTEAFF TGTGCCAGCAGCCGGGACAATACGAACACTGAAGCTTTCTTT